The 32 T cell receptor beta chains in this list originate from one sample, sequenced in a study of blood T cell repertoires in COVID-19. Clones were read by immunoSEQ multiplex PCR, and TCRdb kept only the in-frame ones, dropping some. The profile covers 35,000 to 55,000 clones, with roughly 81% appearing a single time and under 15% taken by the ten largest. Sequencing was carried out using peripheral blood. The receptors come from an older woman in a cohort sampled during active COVID-19.

The rearrangement links TRBV7-6 to TRBJ2-5, with 9 bases identical to TRBD2. V lost 2 bases to trimming and J lost 3 bases; unmatched junction nucleotides: 7. Germline V gene data show CDR1 as SGHVS and CDR2 as FNYEAQ. CDR3 length: 16 amino acids. DNA for the CDR3: TGTGCCAGCAGCTTATTCGCTAGCGGGATGAAAGAGACCCAGTACTTC. Translation: CASSLFASGMKETQYF.

CDR3 in amino acids: CASSKLAGVGDTQYF. The CDR3 DNA sequence: TGTGCCAGCAGCAAGCTAGCGGGAGTCGGAGATACGCAGTATTTT. The gene calls are TRBV6-5 and TRBJ2-3, with TRBD2 matching 10 bases. V shed 6 bases and J 5 bases; nucleotides not matched to a gene: 8. This CDR3 is 15 amino acids long. Germline V lookup: CDR1 MNHEY, CDR2 SVGAGI.

The chain has TRBV19 and TRBJ2-1, with 10 bases fitting TRBD2. V was clipped by 4 bases and J by 2 bases; unmatched bases: 14. This CDR3 region has 19 residues. CDR1 LNHDA and CDR2 SQIVND come from the germline V gene (reference sequence). The CDR3 region has the DNA TGTGCCAGTAGTAACCCGGTACTAGCGGGAAAACCCCCCTACAATGAGCAGTTCTTC. Amino acids: CASSNPVLAGKPPYNEQFF.

The gene calls are TRBV27 and TRBJ1-2, with D maybe TRBD1 (5 bases). CDR1 and CDR2 from the germline V gene are MNHEY and SMNVEV (reference sequence). CDR3 length: 14 amino acids. V shed 6 bases and J shed 4 bases, with 15 bases lying between them. This CDR3 is CASRTNRLSYGYTF. CDR3 bases: TGTGCCAGCAGAACGAACAGGCTTTCCTATGGCTACACCTTC.

This clone was counted a single time. The rearrangement joins TRBV6-6 to TRBJ2-1; 7 nucleotides agree with TRBD2. The CDR3 is 12 amino acids. V shed 5 bases, J shed 9 bases, and the junction held 4 bases outside the gene matches. Germline CDR1 is MNHNY and CDR2 is SVGAGI (reference sequence). The CDR3 protein is CASSGSGVEQFF. The CDR3 DNA sequence: TGTGCCAGCAGTGGGAGCGGGGTTGAGCAGTTCTTC.

This clone was seen a few times. The chain uses TRBV10-3 and TRBJ1-6; D is possibly TRBD1 (6 bases). The germline V gene has CDR1 ENHRY and CDR2 SYGVKD. The CDR3 spans 14 residues. Deletions cut 4 bases from V and 8 bases from J, with 12 bases between. This chain's CDR3 is CAISGTGRDSPLHF. CDR3 nucleotide sequence: TGTGCCATCAGTGGTACAGGGAGGGATTCACCCCTCCACTTT.

This chain links TRBV5-1 with TRBJ2-7; D call uncertain. The CDR3 extends over 13 amino acids. V dropped 4 bases and J dropped 12 bases, with 20 bases sitting between them. CDR1 and CDR2 from the germline V gene are SGHRS and YFSETQ. The CDR3 DNA follows: TGCGCCAGCAGCCCCCTCGAGGCTATATCCCTGTACTTC. Encoded protein: CASSPLEAISLYF.

The gene calls are TRBV2 and TRBJ1-2; 7 positions match TRBD1. Germline lookup yields CDR1 SNHLY and CDR2 FYNNEI. The CDR3 covers 14 residues. The V and J ends lost 6 bases and 0 bases, in that order; junction bases with no gene match: 4. The CDR3, as DNA: TGTGCCAGCAGGGGGGACAGTTCTAACTATGGCTACACCTTC. This translates into CASRGDSSNYGYTF.

This sequence joins TRBV2 and TRBJ2-7; no clear D. The V and J ends lost 7 bases and 1 base respectively, with 8 bases between them. CDR1 and CDR2 (germline): SNHLY, FYNNEI. The CDR3 totals 12 residues. The CDR3 coding sequence is TGTGCCAGCACAGGTGGGTCCTACGAGCAGTACTTC. Residues: CASTGGSYEQYF.

In DNA form, the CDR3 reads TGTGCCAGCAGCTTTTCTTTCGGGTTTGAAAAACTGTTTTTT. This sequence encodes CASSFSFGFEKLFF. This chain joins TRBV7-2 and TRBJ1-4; D gene uncertain. The length of the CDR3 is 14 residues. Germline values: CDR1 SGHTA, CDR2 FQGNSA. Trimming removed 3 bases at V and 7 bases at J, with 12 bases between. The full variable domain, completed using reference TRBV7-2 and TRBJ1-4, is GAGVSQSPSNKVTEKGKDVELRCDPISGHTALYWYRQSLGQGLEFLIYFQGNSAPDKSGLPSDRFSAERTGGSVSTLTIQRTQQEDSAVYLCASSFSFGFEKLFFGSGTQLSVL.

The rearrangement joins TRBV5-1 to TRBJ1-4, with D possibly being TRBD1 (5 bases). The CDR3 sequence is 14 residues long. Per germline, CDR1 SGHRS and CDR2 YFSETQ. V lost 0 bases and J lost 4, with 7 bases in between. Here the CDR3 reads CASSLGQINEKLFF. CDR3 DNA sequence: TGCGCCAGCAGCTTGGGACAGATTAATGAAAAACTGTTTTTT.

CDR3 in amino acids: CASSLPTENEKLFF. The CDR3 coding sequence is TGTGCCAGCAGCTTACCCACAGAAAATGAAAAACTGTTTTTT. This chain links TRBV7-9 with TRBJ1-4; D not certain. V lost 2 bases, J lost 5 bases, and 9 bases lay in between. The CDR3 spans 14 residues. Germline values: CDR1 SEHNR, CDR2 FQNEAQ (reference sequence). Full variable domain (outside the CDR3, taken from reference TRBV7-9 and TRBJ1-4): DTGVSQNPRHKITKRGQNVTFRCDPISEHNRLYWYRQTLGQGPEFLTYFQNEAQLEKSRLLSDRFSAERPKGSFSTLEIQRTEQGDSAMYLCASSLPTENEKLFFGSGTQLSVL.

The rearrangement uses TRBV9 and TRBJ2-7; TRBD1 matches at 7 bases. The CDR3 loop spans 14 amino acids. Trimming took 3 bases from V and 7 from J; bases not matched to a gene: 10. The germline CDR1 and CDR2 sequences are SGDLS and YYNGEE. The CDR3 nucleotides are TGTGCCAGCAGCGCCGGGACAGCCTTTGGAGAGCAGTACTTC. Translating gives CASSAGTAFGEQYF.

The gene calls are TRBV6-5 and TRBJ2-3; 8 nucleotides match TRBD2. Germline CDR1 MNHEY, CDR2 SVGAGI. V lost 5 bases and J lost 7; bases outside the gene matches: 8. This CDR3 has 14 residues. CDR3: CASSTSGTDYTQYF. CDR3 sequence (DNA): TGTGCCAGCAGTACTAGCGGTACCGATTATACGCAGTATTTT.

The chain links TRBV15 to TRBJ1-5, with TRBD1 matching over 8 bases. This CDR3 spans 19 amino acids. The germline V gene has CDR1 LNHNV and CDR2 YYDKDF (reference sequence). After removal of 6 bases from V and 1 base from J, the junction contained 17 bases not matched to a gene. CDR3 sequence: CATSFDRGMVAGSNQPQHF. DNA of the CDR3: TGTGCCACCAGTTTTGACAGGGGAATGGTAGCCGGGAGCAATCAGCCCCAGCATTTT.

The chain is built from TRBV2 and TRBJ2-7; 10 bases match TRBD2. The length of the CDR3 is 13 residues. CDR1 is SNHLY, CDR2 FYNNEI, per germline. After removal of 5 bases from V and 5 bases from J, the junction contained 3 bases not matched to a gene. The CDR3 region is CASSTSGNHEQYF. CDR3 DNA sequence: TGTGCCAGCAGTACTAGCGGGAACCACGAGCAGTACTTC.

This clone was recorded only once. V gene TRBV6-1 combines with J gene TRBJ2-1, with 8 bases fitting TRBD2. CDR3 length: 16 residues. Germline trimming cut 1 base from V and 6 bases from J; bases unmatched to any gene: 8. Per germline, CDR1 MNHNS and CDR2 SASEGT. The CDR3 coding sequence is TGTGCCAGCAGTGAAGGGGCGGGAGGCCACTTCAATGAGCAGTTCTTC. Amino acid sequence: CASSEGAGGHFNEQFF.

The CDR3 loop reads CASILGGYTDTQYF. CDR3 coding DNA: TGTGCCAGCATCTTGGGGGGATACACAGATACGCAGTATTTT. This chain uses TRBV28 with TRBJ2-3, with D possibly being TRBD2 (6 bases). This CDR3 is built from 14 residues. CDR1 is MDHEN and CDR2 is SYDVKM in the germline V gene. Trimming removed 7 bases from V and 2 bases from J, with 13 bases in between.

The chain carries TRBV13 and TRBJ2-7; weak D call: TRBD2 (5 bases). With 3 bases removed from V and 0 bases from J, the gap between germline ends came to 6 bases. Germline V gene sequence: CDR1 PRHDT, CDR2 FYEKMQ (reference sequence). This CDR3 is built from 13 residues. CDR3 coding DNA: TGTGCCAGCAGCTTGGGGAGCTCCTACGAGCAGTACTTC. Its protein product is CASSLGSSYEQYF.

The gene calls are TRBV5-1 and TRBJ2-7; TRBD2 matches 10 bases. Germline V gene sequence: CDR1 SGHRS, CDR2 YFSETQ. V gave up 4 bases and J gave up 4 bases; unmatched junction bases: 8. The CDR3 consists of 15 residues. The CDR3 nucleotides are TGCGCCAGCAGCAAGGAGCGGGAGGGCGAGTACGAGCAGTACTTC. It yields the protein CASSKEREGEYEQYF.

The chain carries TRBV9 and TRBJ2-5, with 11 bases identical to TRBD2. V shed 3 bases and J 9 bases; nucleotides not matched to a gene: 22. The germline CDR1 and CDR2 sequences are SGDLS and YYNGEE. CDR3 length equals 19 residues. CDR3 coding DNA: TGTGCCAGCAGCGCCGGGACTAGCGGACGATCAGGGGAGGGGCGGGCCCAGTACTTC. Amino acid sequence: CASSAGTSGRSGEGRAQYF.

The V call is TRBV5-1, the J call TRBJ2-3; the match to TRBD2 covers 11 bases. The CDR3 sequence is 14 residues long. J gave up 5 bases and V 4 bases, and 3 bases lay outside the gene matches. CDR1 SGHRS and CDR2 YFSETQ come from the germline V gene. The CDR3 DNA follows: TGCGCCAGCAGCACCGGACTAGCGGGAGATACGCAGTATTTT. It translates to CASSTGLAGDTQYF.

The chain recombines TRBV30 with TRBJ2-3; 11 nucleotides align to TRBD2. CDR1 is GTSNPN and CDR2 is SVGIG in the germline V gene (reference sequence). The CDR3 totals 15 residues. V shed 3 bases and J 4 bases; nucleotides not matched to a gene: 6. The CDR3 DNA reads as TGTGCCTGGAGCGGACTAGCGGGTTATGCAGATACGCAGTATTTT. This sequence encodes CAWSGLAGYADTQYF.

This clone appeared a single time. The V and J genes are TRBV19 and TRBJ1-1, with 7 bases lining up with TRBD1. In germline, CDR1 is LNHDA, CDR2 SQIVND (reference sequence). J lost 4 bases, V lost 6 bases, and 5 bases had no gene match. This CDR3 is built from 13 residues. CDR3 sequence: CASSRQGFTEAFF. CDR3 in DNA: TGTGCCAGTAGCCGACAGGGTTTCACTGAAGCTTTCTTT.

This sequence joins TRBV25-1 and TRBJ2-7; D perhaps matches TRBD1 (6 bases). V was trimmed by 6 bases and J by 3 bases, leaving 9 bases between them. The CDR3 runs 12 residues. Germline V gives CDR1 MGHDK, CDR2 SYGVNS. CDR3 nucleotides: TGTGCCAGCAGGGGACAACTCTACGAGCAGTACTTC. Translated: CASRGQLYEQYF.

The V call is TRBV28, the J call TRBJ2-5, with TRBD1 matching over 8 bases. Germline CDR1 MDHEN, CDR2 SYDVKM. Trimming at V came to 6 bases and at J to 5 bases, leaving 5 bases not matched to a gene. The CDR3 runs to 13 residues. In DNA, the CDR3 is TGTGCCAGCAGGCGACAGGGGAGCGAGACCCAGTACTTC. Its protein is CASRRQGSETQYF.

The DNA of the CDR3 is TGTGCCAGCAGCTTAAGCGGCGTAAGCACAGATACGCAGTATTTT. This codes for CASSLSGVSTDTQYF. The J gene is TRBJ2-3, the V gene TRBV7-9, with D possibly matching TRBD2 (5 bases). Germline CDR1 is SEHNR and CDR2 is FQNEAQ (reference sequence). This CDR3 region has 15 residues. Trimming removed 2 bases at V and 0 bases at J, with 9 bases between.

In this sample, this clone turned up a few times. V and J are TRBV19 and TRBJ2-2; 10 nucleotides agree with TRBD2. Unmatched junction bases numbered 16, after V lost 8 bases and J lost 4 bases. This CDR3 is 18 amino acids long. Looked up from germline, CDR1 is LNHDA and CDR2 is SQIVND (reference sequence). CDR3 coding DNA: TGTGCCAGTGGGCCAGCGGGAGGGCCAATAAGTCGCACCGGGGAGCTGTTTTTT. Translating it yields CASGPAGGPISRTGELFF.

This chain uses TRBV2 with TRBJ2-2; D may be TRBD2 (6 bases). Trimming pared 6 bases from V and 0 bases from J, leaving 11 bases between. The CDR3 runs 15 residues. Germline loops: CDR1 SNHLY, CDR2 FYNNEI. CDR3 sequence reads: CASSQGLSNTGELFF. The CDR3 bases are TGTGCCAGCAGCCAGGGACTCTCGAACACCGGGGAGCTGTTTTTT.

V and J are TRBV19 and TRBJ2-7, with TRBD2 matching over 10 bases. This CDR3 contains 15 residues. Per the germline V gene, CDR1 is LNHDA and CDR2 is SQIVND (reference sequence). V was clipped by 1 base and J by 3 bases; unmatched bases: 3. The CDR3 loop reads CASSIGLAGDYEQYF. The DNA for the CDR3 is TGTGCCAGTAGTATAGGGCTAGCGGGAGACTACGAGCAGTACTTC.

This rearrangement joins TRBV2 to TRBJ1-6, with a weak D call TRBD1 (6 bases). This CDR3 region has 16 residues. The germline V and J ends were trimmed by 4 bases and 4 bases, with 14 bases remaining between them. Germline loops: CDR1 SNHLY, CDR2 FYNNEI. The CDR3 DNA follows: TGTGCCAGCAGTGGAGGCAGGGGCGGGTATAATTCACCCCTCCACTTT. Its protein product is CASSGGRGGYNSPLHF.

The chain carries TRBV6-5 and TRBJ2-3; D is uncertain. V lost 6 bases and J lost 6, with 7 bases in between. Looked up from germline, CDR1 is MNHEY and CDR2 is SVGAGI. The CDR3 runs 11 residues. The CDR3 DNA sequence: TGTGCCAGCAGCTTACTTGATACGCAGTATTTT. This translates into CASSLLDTQYF.